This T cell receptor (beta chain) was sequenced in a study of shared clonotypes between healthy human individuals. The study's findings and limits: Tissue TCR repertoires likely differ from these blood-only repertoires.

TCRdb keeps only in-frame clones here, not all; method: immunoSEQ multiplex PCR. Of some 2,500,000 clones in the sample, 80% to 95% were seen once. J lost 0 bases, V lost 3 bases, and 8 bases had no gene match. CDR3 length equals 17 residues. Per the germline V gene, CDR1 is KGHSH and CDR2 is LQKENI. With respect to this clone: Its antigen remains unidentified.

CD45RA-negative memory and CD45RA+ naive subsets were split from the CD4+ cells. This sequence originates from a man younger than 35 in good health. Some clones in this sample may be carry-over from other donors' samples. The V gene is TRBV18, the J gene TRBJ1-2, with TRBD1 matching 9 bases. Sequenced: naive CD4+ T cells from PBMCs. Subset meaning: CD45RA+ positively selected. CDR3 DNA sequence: TGTGCCAGCTCACCGCTTGGACAGGGGTTAGCTAACTATGGCTACACCTTC. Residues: CASSPLGQGLANYGYTF.